This is a list of T cell receptor beta chains from one sample in a study of shared clonotypes between healthy human individuals. Produced via immunoSEQ multiplex PCR; TCRdb's table is partial and in-frame only. The table includes around 990,000 clones, approximately 77% detected once. What was sequenced was memory CD4+ T cells from PBMCs. These receptors came from a man aged 18 to 29 in good health. Some clones in this sample may be carry-over from other donors' samples. Both conserved end residues are part of each CDR3. Each record gives: V gene, D gene, clone size, J gene, CDR3 protein, CDR3 DNA. D genes are given only for firm matches. Not every row has a clone size; where given, it reads once, few, many or a size class.

>TRBV27|TRBD1|-|TRBJ1-5
CASRETGAYQPQHF
TGTGCCAGCAGGGAGACAGGGGCCTATCAGCCCCAGCATTTT
>TRBV27|TRBD1|-|TRBJ2-7
CASSLARTGEQYF
TGTGCCAGCAGCCTCGCCAGGACAGGGGAGCAGTACTTC
>TRBV5-1|-|-|TRBJ1-5
CASSFTGGDQPQHF
TGCGCCAGCAGCTTTACCGGTGGTGATCAGCCCCAGCATTTT
>TRBV6-6|TRBD2|many|TRBJ2-1
CASSYSRWRGDNEQFF
TGTGCCAGCAGTTACTCGAGGTGGCGGGGGGACAATGAGCAGTTCTTC
>TRBV29-1|TRBD1|-|TRBJ1-4
CSVGRQGVRNEKLFF
TGCAGCGTCGGCCGACAGGGGGTCCGAAATGAAAAACTGTTTTTT
>TRBV6-5|-|few|TRBJ2-3
CASSYRRGDTQYF
TGTGCCAGCAGTTACCGTCGGGGAGATACGCAGTATTTT
>TRBV21-1|-|-|TRBJ1-1
CASSSGQGEAFF
TGTGCCAGCAGCAGTGGACAGGGCGAAGCTTTCTTT
>TRBV29-1|-|few|TRBJ1-1
CSVAEIEAFF
TGCAGCGTGGCGGAAATTGAAGCTTTCTTT
>TRBV9|TRBD1|once|TRBJ1-4
CASSFTTGGKNEKLFF
TGTGCCAGCAGTTTTACCACAGGGGGCAAAAATGAAAAACTGTTTTTT
>TRBV28|-|-|TRBJ1-2
CASSSGQTYGYTF
TGTGCCAGCAGCTCGGGACAAACCTATGGCTACACCTTC
>TRBV11-2|-|-|TRBJ2-5
CASSLDPQLETQYF
TGTGCCAGCAGCTTAGACCCCCAGTTAGAGACCCAGTACTTC
>TRBV7-6|-|few|TRBJ1-2
CASSANRAAPYGYTF
TGTGCCAGCAGCGCCAACCGGGCCGCGCCCTATGGCTACACCTTC
>TRBV2|TRBD1|-|TRBJ1-2
CARKGQGDGYTF
TGTGCCAGGAAAGGACAGGGGGATGGCTACACCTTC
>TRBV29-1|-|few|TRBJ1-1
CSVEIRGIGTEAFF
TGCAGCGTTGAAATTAGGGGGATCGGAACTGAAGCTTTCTTT
>TRBV27|TRBD1|-|TRBJ2-7
CASSPRQGLIEQYF
TGTGCCAGCAGCCCGCGACAGGGTCTAATAGAGCAGTACTTC
>TRBV5-5|-|-|TRBJ2-1
CASSLTGTGYNEQFF
TGTGCCAGCAGCTTAACCGGGACGGGCTACAATGAGCAGTTCTTC